This passage covers 24 T cell receptor beta chains from one sample sequenced in a study of spatial heterogeneity in lung cancer. A single record per CDR3 protein comes from TCRdb applying MiXCR to the 5' RACE reads. The sample consists of more than 40,000 distinct CDR3 sequences, 22% of them appearing once. Specified time point: blood at routine non-recurrence follow-up after resection. Sample: PBMCs, taken at follow-up. These receptors all come from a female donor with early-stage non-small cell lung cancer.

As DNA, the CDR3 is TGTGCCAGCAGCTTCTGGGACACGGAAGAGACCCAGTACTTC. This gives the protein CASSFWDTEETQYF. The chain carries TRBV5-6 and TRBJ2-5, with D possibly being TRBD1 (6 bases). V was shortened by 2 bases and J by 3 bases, with 11 bases between the two germline ends. The germline V gene encodes CDR1 SGHDT and CDR2 YYEEEE. This CDR3 is 14 amino acids long.

V and J are TRBV20-1 and TRBJ1-2; no reliable D call. Germline CDR1 reads DFQATT; CDR2 reads SNEGSKA (reference sequence). Between the trimmed V and J ends, which lost 1 base and 6 bases, there was a span of 9 bases. The CDR3 spans 12 residues. CDR3 loop: CSARGQAHGYTF. In DNA, the CDR3 is TGCAGTGCTAGAGGGCAGGCTCATGGCTACACCTTC.

V and J are TRBV6-5 and TRBJ2-5; no clear D gene. The CDR3 length is 15 residues. The germline V and J ends were trimmed by 6 bases and 4 bases, with 18 bases remaining between them. Per the germline V gene, CDR1 is MNHEY and CDR2 is SVGAGI. The CDR3 DNA follows: TGTGCCAGCAGACAAGGGCTTTCAGAGAGAGAGACCCAGTACTTC. The encoded protein is CASRQGLSERETQYF.

This clonotype has ten or more counts. The chain is built from TRBV3-1 and TRBJ2-7; perhaps TRBD1 as D (5 bases). Germline V gene lookup returns CDR1 LGHDT and CDR2 YNNKEL (reference sequence). The CDR3 has 14 amino acids. Trimming cost V 4 bases and J 6 bases, with 16 bases left between them. The CDR3 sequence: CASSPTPQGSEQYF. As DNA, the CDR3 is TGTGCCAGCAGCCCAACCCCTCAGGGTTCCGAGCAGTACTTC.

The V gene is TRBV18, the J gene TRBJ2-7; D possibly corresponds to TRBD1 (6 bases). V was cut by 5 bases and J by 5 bases, with 10 bases left in between. Germline CDR1 is KGHSH and CDR2 is LQKENI. The CDR3 spans 12 residues. The CDR3 spells CASSSYRDEQYF. CDR3 DNA: TGTGCCAGCTCATCTTACAGGGACGAGCAGTACTTC.

Remarks on this clonotype: This sequence may be a read error, since a much larger clone differs from it by one base. V usage is TRBV19 and J usage is TRBJ1-5, with 11 bases lining up with TRBD1. From germline, CDR1 is LNHDA and CDR2 SQIVND (reference sequence). This CDR3 has 15 residues. The CDR3 reads CTSSGTGGGNQPQHF. CDR3 in DNA: TGTACCAGTAGCGGGACAGGGGGTGGCAATCAGCCCCAGCATTTT. The whole variable domain, filled in from reference TRBV19 and TRBJ1-5, reads DGGITQSPKYLFRKEGQNVTLSCEQNLNHDAMYWYRQDPGQGLRLIYYSQIVNDFQKGDIAEGYSVSREKKESFPLTVTSAQKNPTAFYLCTSSGTGGGNQPQHFGDGTRLSIL.

There are many counts of this clonotype. The V call is TRBV19, the J call TRBJ2-7; the match to TRBD2 covers 7 bases. Trimming took 10 bases from V and 2 from J; bases not matched to a gene: 11. The germline V gene encodes CDR1 LNHDA and CDR2 SQIVND (reference sequence). The CDR3 is 14 residues long. CDR3 sequence reads: CATGGGIPTYEQYF. The CDR3 DNA reads TGTGCCACCGGGGGAGGGATACCCACCTACGAGCAGTACTTC.

The rearrangement joins TRBV10-3 to TRBJ1-1; no clear D. The V end lost 3 bases, the J end lost 1 base, and 12 bases lay between the germline ends. The CDR3 extends over 15 amino acids. Germline CDR1 ENHRY, CDR2 SYGVKD. Here the CDR3 DNA reads TGTGCCATCAGTGAACGTCGGCAGGCGAACACTGAAGCTTTCTTT. As protein: CAISERRQANTEAFF.

In DNA, the CDR3 is TGCAGCGTTGAAGATCGACCTAGTGAGTGGCGAAATGAGCAGTTCTTC. Protein: CSVEDRPSEWRNEQFF. The chain couples TRBV29-1 to TRBJ2-1; D is ambiguous. V was cut by 0 bases and J by 7 bases, with 19 bases left in between. The CDR3 extends over 16 amino acids. The germline gives CDR1 SQVTM, CDR2 ANQGSEA.

V is TRBV24-1 and J is TRBJ1-3; D unresolved. CDR3 length: 14 amino acids. V lost 12 bases and J lost 1, with 15 bases in between. From germline, CDR1 is KGHDR and CDR2 SFDVKD. The CDR3 spells CAPRTAASGNTIYF. Here the CDR3 DNA reads TGTGCCCCCCGGACCGCCGCTTCTGGAAACACCATATATTTT.

This clonotype showed up many times. The J gene is TRBJ2-7, the V gene TRBV29-1, with 7 bases matching TRBD1. This CDR3 is 12 amino acids long. CDR1 and CDR2 from the germline V gene are SQVTM and ANQGSEA. V lost 4 bases, J lost 4 bases, and 4 bases stayed unmatched. The CDR3 region has the DNA TGCAGCGTTGGCCAGGGGGTTTACGAGCAGTACTTC. It translates to CSVGQGVYEQYF.

The rearrangement links TRBV20-1 to TRBJ1-6; no definite D call. Trimming stripped 0 bases from V and 6 bases from J, with 12 bases between. The CDR3 has 15 amino acids. Per the germline V gene, CDR1 is DFQATT and CDR2 is SNEGSKA (reference sequence). For the CDR3, the DNA is TGCAGTGCTAGAGATCGTAGGACCGGTAATTCACCCCTCCACTTT. Amino acid sequence: CSARDRRTGNSPLHF.

This clonotype is medium-sized (0.01 to 0.1%). The V and J genes are TRBV12-3 or TRBV12-4 and TRBJ2-7; tentatively, D is TRBD1 (6 bases). The CDR3 is 15 residues long. V was clipped by 2 bases and J by 5 bases, with 16 bases between them. CDR3 coding DNA: TGTGCCAGCAGTTTAACAGGGCAGGGTGGCCACGAGCAGTACTTC. This sequence encodes CASSLTGQGGHEQYF.

The chain links TRBV6-5 to TRBJ2-2; D is uncertain. V dropped 2 bases and J dropped 8 bases, with 9 bases sitting between them. This CDR3 region has 13 residues. Germline loops: CDR1 MNHEY, CDR2 SVGAGI. CDR3 coding DNA: TGTGCCAGCAGTTACCTCGATCGGGGGGAGCTGTTTTTT. This gives the protein CASSYLDRGELFF.

As concerns this clonotype: This may arise from a read error, as a much more abundant clone is one base away. V is TRBV19 and J is TRBJ1-5, with 7 positions matching TRBD1. With V trimmed by 7 bases and J by 9 bases, 12 bases remained unmatched. CDR3 length: 14 residues. Germline CDR1 LNHDA, CDR2 SQIVND (reference sequence). CDR3 in amino acids: CASKPGQLSRPQHF. CDR3 nucleotide sequence: TGTGCCAGTAAGCCGGGACAGTTGAGTCGGCCCCAGCATTTT.

This clonotype showed up just a few times. The chain uses TRBV7-9 and TRBJ2-5; a possible D gene is TRBD2 (8 bases). The V gene lost 5 bases and the J gene lost 5 bases, with 18 bases spanning the gap. In germline, CDR1 is SEHNR, CDR2 FQNEAQ (reference sequence). This CDR3 is built from 15 residues. The CDR3 DNA sequence: TGTGCCAGCAGCCCGAGACAGGGCGGGAGGGAGACCCAGTACTTC. Encoded protein: CASSPRQGGRETQYF.

This clonotype was detected many times. The chain combines TRBV7-2 with TRBJ2-7; no clear D. The CDR3 loop spans 14 amino acids. V lost 4 bases and J lost 4, with 14 bases in between. CDR1 is SGHTA and CDR2 is FQGNSA in the germline V gene. This CDR3 reads CASSSPGPSYEQYF. As DNA, the CDR3 is TGTGCCAGCAGCTCCCCGGGCCCTTCGTACGAGCAGTACTTC.

In this sample, this clonotype turned up many times. CDR3 sequence (DNA): TGTGCCAGCAGAAGACTAGCGATACCCTACGAGCAGTACTTC. It yields the protein CASRRLAIPYEQYF. The V and J genes are TRBV11-2 and TRBJ2-7; 8 bases match TRBD2. The ends lost 6 bases at V and 2 bases at J; junction bases unmatched: 6. The CDR3 contains 14 residues. Germline CDR1 and CDR2: SGHAT and FQNNGV.

This clonotype came up a few times. The chain employs TRBV5-1 and TRBJ1-1; no firm D call. With 3 bases removed from V and 0 bases from J, the gap between germline ends came to 6 bases. Germline V CDR1 and CDR2: SGHRS, YFSETQ. This CDR3 has 13 residues. The CDR3 region has the DNA TGCGCCAGCAGCTCCGCCATGAACACTGAAGCTTTCTTT. Translation: CASSSAMNTEAFF.

Ten or more counts support this clonotype. The chain is built from TRBV25-1 and TRBJ2-2; 7 nucleotides align to TRBD1. CDR1 and CDR2 from the germline V gene are MGHDK and SYGVNS. This CDR3 spans 13 amino acids. This CDR3 reads CAVKQGYTGELFF. The CDR3 coding sequence is TGTGCGGTTAAACAGGGGTACACCGGGGAGCTGTTTTTT.

J is TRBJ2-1 and V is TRBV12-3 or TRBV12-4; D may be TRBD2 (6 bases). Trimming took off 3 bases at V and 3 bases at J, with 9 bases between the two ends. The CDR3 is 14 amino acids. The CDR3 here is CASSFPGSYNEQFF. The CDR3 DNA follows: TGTGCCAGCAGTTTCCCCGGGAGCTACAATGAGCAGTTCTTC.

This clonotype came up a few times. This chain uses TRBV7-8 with TRBJ2-7; D gene unclear. Germline V CDR1 and CDR2: SGHVS, FQNEAQ. CDR3 length: 14 amino acids. V was trimmed by 1 base and J by 2 bases, leaving 9 bases between them. This CDR3 reads CASSLVADAYEQYF. CDR3 in DNA: TGTGCCAGCAGCTTAGTGGCGGATGCCTACGAGCAGTACTTC. Complete variable domain (other parts from reference TRBV7-8 and TRBJ2-7): GAGVSQSPRYKVAKRGQDVALRCDPISGHVSLFWYQQALGQGPEFLTYFQNEAQLDKSGLPSDRFFAERPEGSVSTLKIQRTQQEDSAVYLCASSLVADAYEQYFGPGTRLTVT.

This clonotype was picked up many times. As DNA, the CDR3 is TGTGCCAGCAGCCTCGACAGGGCCGACACTGAAGCTTTCTTT. Residues: CASSLDRADTEAFF. This rearrangement joins TRBV4-2 to TRBJ1-1; TRBD1 matches at 7 bases. The CDR3 runs to 14 residues. J lost 3 bases, V lost 4 bases, and 5 bases had no gene match. CDR1 and CDR2 (germline): LGHNA, YNFKEQ.

This clonotype was seen ten or more times. The rearrangement uses TRBV15 and TRBJ2-4; D is perhaps TRBD1 (5 bases). The CDR3 has 14 residues. Trimming pared 8 bases from V and 0 bases from J, leaving 11 bases between. Germline lookup yields CDR1 LNHNV and CDR2 YYDKDF (reference sequence). Here the CDR3 reads CATLGQLAKNIQYF. CDR3 DNA sequence: TGTGCCACCCTTGGACAACTAGCCAAAAACATTCAGTACTTC.